What follows is one T cell receptor (beta chain) and its context. In the source study's methods: Amplified reference gene primers provided the basis for estimating nucleated cell counts. Generated by immunoSEQ multiplex PCR, the TCRdb table keeps only in-frame clones and is missing some. Clone size and V and J calls were adopted from that table, with D and trimming inferred from the DNA. This sample yields 360,000 or so clones, of which 90% are seen a single time; roughly 6.8% belongs to the top ten. This CDR3 has 17 amino acids. Losses at the gene ends were 3 bases for V and 0 bases for J; bases not matched to a gene: 9. Germline values: CDR1 SGHDN, CDR2 FVKESK. This specimen comes from a study of blood T cell repertoires in COVID-19. Study in general: The cDNA or gDNA used as material had been derived from T cells, B-cell-depleted T cells, or PBMCs.

The clonotype comes from a man younger than 35 with active or convalescent COVID-19. What was sequenced was peripheral blood. This sequence joins TRBV14 and TRBJ1-1, with 8 bases lining up with TRBD1. CDR3 nucleotides: TGTGCCAGCAGCCAGGGGGGACAGGCCCTCATGAACACTGAAGCTTTCTTT. This sequence encodes CASSQGGQALMNTEAFF.